The present T cell receptor beta chain was sequenced within a study of early T cells in non-severe SARS-CoV-2 infection. TCRdb ran MiXCR on the 5' RACE reads and lists one entry per CDR3 protein. Among tens of thousands of distinct CDR3 sequences, about an eighth were seen once, and the ten largest hold over 3%. This clonotype showed up just a few times. CDR1 is SGHDT and CDR2 is YYEEEE in the germline V gene. The CDR3 extends over 13 amino acids. V lost 0 bases and J 6 bases, leaving 9 bases between the germline ends. The rearrangement uses TRBV5-6 and TRBJ1-1; D uncertain. Sequencing was performed on whole blood. This sequence was found in an adult who was a healthcare worker with PCR-confirmed SARS-CoV-2 infection or an uninfected control (not recorded which). The CDR3 reads CASSLVLGPEAFF. The DNA for the CDR3 is TGTGCCAGCAGCTTGGTACTTGGGCCTGAAGCTTTCTTT.